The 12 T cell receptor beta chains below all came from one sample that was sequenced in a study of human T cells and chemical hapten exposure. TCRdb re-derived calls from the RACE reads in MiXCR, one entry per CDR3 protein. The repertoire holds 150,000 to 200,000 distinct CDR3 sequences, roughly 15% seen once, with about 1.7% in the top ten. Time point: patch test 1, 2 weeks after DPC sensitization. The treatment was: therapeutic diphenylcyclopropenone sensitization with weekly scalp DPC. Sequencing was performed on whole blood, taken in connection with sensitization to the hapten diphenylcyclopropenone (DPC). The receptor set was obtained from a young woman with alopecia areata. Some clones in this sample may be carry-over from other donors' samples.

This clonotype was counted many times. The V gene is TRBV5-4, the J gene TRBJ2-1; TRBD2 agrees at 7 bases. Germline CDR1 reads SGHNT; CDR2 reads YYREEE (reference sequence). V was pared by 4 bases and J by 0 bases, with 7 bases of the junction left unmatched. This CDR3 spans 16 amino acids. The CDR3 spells CASSPSLAGSYNEQFF. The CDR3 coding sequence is TGTGCCAGCAGCCCCTCTTTAGCGGGCTCCTACAATGAGCAGTTCTTC.

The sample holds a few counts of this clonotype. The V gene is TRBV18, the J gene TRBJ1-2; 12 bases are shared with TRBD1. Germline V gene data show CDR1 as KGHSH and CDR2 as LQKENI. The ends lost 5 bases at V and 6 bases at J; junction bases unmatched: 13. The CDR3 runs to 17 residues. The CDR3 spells CASSASVTGTGGDGYTF. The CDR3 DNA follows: TGTGCCAGCTCAGCAAGTGTAACCGGGACAGGGGGCGATGGCTACACCTTC.

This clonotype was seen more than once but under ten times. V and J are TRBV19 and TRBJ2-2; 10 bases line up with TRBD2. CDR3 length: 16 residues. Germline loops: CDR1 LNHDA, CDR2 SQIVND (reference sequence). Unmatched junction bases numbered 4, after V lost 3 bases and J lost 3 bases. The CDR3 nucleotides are TGTGCCAGTAGTATCCTAGCGGGGGCCTACACCGGGGAGCTGTTTTTT. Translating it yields CASSILAGAYTGELFF.

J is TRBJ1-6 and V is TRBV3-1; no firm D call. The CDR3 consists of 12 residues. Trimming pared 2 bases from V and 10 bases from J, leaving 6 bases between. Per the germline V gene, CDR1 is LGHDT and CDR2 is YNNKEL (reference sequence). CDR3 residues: CASSQYSSPLHF. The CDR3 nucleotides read TGTGCCAGCAGCCAATATTCCTCACCCCTCCACTTT.

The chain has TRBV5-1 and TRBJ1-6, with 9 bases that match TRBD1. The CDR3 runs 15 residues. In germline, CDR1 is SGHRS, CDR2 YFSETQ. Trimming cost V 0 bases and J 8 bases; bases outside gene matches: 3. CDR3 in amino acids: CASSLERQGDSPLHF. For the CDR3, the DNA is TGCGCCAGCAGCTTGGAAAGACAGGGGGATTCACCCCTCCACTTT.

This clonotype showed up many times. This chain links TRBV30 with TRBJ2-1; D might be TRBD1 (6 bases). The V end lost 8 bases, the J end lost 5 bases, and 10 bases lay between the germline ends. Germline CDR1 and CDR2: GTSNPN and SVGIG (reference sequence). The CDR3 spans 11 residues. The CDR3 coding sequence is TGTGCCGGGACATTTGACAATGAGCAGTTCTTC. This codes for CAGTFDNEQFF.

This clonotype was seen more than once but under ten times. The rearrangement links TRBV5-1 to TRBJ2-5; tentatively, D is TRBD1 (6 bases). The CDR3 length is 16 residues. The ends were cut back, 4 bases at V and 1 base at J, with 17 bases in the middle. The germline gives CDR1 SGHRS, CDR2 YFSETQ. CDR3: CASSPGQFSAQETQYF. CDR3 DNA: TGCGCCAGCAGCCCCGGACAGTTTTCAGCCCAAGAGACCCAGTACTTC.

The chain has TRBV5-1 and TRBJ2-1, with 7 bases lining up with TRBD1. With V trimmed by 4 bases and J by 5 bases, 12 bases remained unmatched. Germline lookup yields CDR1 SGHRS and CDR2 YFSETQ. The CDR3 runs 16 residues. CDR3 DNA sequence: TGCGCCAGCAGCCCCCTCGGACAGGCAAAAGACAATGAGCAGTTCTTC. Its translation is CASSPLGQAKDNEQFF.

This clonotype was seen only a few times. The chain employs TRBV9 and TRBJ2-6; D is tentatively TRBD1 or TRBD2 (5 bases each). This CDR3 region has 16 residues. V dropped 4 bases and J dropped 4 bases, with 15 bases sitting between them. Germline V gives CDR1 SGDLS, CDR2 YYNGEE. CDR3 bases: TGTGCCAGCAGCCGGGGATCCGGGGCGGGGGCCAACGTCCTGACTTTC. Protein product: CASSRGSGAGANVLTF.

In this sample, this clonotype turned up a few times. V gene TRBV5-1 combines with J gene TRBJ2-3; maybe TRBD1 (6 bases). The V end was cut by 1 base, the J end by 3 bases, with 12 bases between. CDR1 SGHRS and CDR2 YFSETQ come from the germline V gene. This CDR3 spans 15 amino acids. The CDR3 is CASSLSGATTDTQYF. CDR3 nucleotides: TGCGCCAGCAGCTTGTCAGGGGCGACGACAGATACGCAGTATTTT.

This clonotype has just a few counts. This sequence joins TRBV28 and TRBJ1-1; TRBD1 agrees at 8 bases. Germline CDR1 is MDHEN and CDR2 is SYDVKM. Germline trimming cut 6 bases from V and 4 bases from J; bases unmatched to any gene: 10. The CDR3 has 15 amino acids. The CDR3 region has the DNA TGTGCCAGCAGGTCAGGGGGCACGGGAGGCACTGAAGCTTTCTTT. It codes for CASRSGGTGGTEAFF.

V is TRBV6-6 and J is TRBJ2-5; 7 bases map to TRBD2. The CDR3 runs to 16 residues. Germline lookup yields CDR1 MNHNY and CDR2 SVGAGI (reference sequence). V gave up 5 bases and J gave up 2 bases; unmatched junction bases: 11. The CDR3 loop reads CASSQNTGGDQETQYF. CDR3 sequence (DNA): TGTGCCAGCAGTCAAAATACGGGGGGAGATCAAGAGACCCAGTACTTC.